This TCR beta chain was sequenced during a study of sequential checkpoint blockade in melanoma. Study at large: About 88 pretreatment tumor DNA samples were TCRβ immunosequenced. After nivolumab or ipilimumab alone, around 24 patients had week-13 rebiopsies. Study-wide findings and caveats: Pretreatment TIL clonality tracked with response in the nivolumab-first arm. PD-L1 staining and CD8+ counts, not mutational load, tracked tumor T-cell clonality.

V lost 10 bases to trimming and J lost 9 bases; unmatched junction nucleotides: 10. The CDR3 contains 13 residues. From germline, CDR1 is MNHEY and CDR2 SMNVEV (reference sequence). Described treatment: randomized to nivolumab then ipilimumab (arm A) or the reverse (arm B). Notes on this clone: Its target is not known.

Assay used: immunoSEQ multiplex PCR; TCRdb lists only in-frame clones, some missing. The sample includes about 6,100 clones, less than 25% of them seen just once. The sequence derives from a human donor with melanoma. The sample here was tumor tissue (inferred from file names), taken from a patient given nivolumab and ipilimumab in sequence. The rearrangement links TRBV27 to TRBJ2-1, with 9 positions matching TRBD2. The CDR3 protein is CATTAVAGAEQFF. The CDR3 nucleotides read TGTGCCACTACCGCGGTAGCGGGAGCTGAGCAGTTCTTC.